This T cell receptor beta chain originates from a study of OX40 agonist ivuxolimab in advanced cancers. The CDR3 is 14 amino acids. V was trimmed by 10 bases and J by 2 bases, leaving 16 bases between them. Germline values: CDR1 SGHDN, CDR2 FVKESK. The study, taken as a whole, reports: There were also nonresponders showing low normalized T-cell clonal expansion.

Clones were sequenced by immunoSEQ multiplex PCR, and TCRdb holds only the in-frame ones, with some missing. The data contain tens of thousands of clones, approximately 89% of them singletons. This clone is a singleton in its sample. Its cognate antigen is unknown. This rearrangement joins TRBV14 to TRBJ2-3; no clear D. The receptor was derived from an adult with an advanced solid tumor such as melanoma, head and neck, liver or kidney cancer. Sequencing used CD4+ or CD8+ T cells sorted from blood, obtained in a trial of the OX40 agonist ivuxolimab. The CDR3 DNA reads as TGTGCCAACGAAACCGGGCGGTACACAGATACGCAGTATTTT. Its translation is CANETGRYTDTQYF. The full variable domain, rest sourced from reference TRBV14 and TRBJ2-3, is EAGVTQFPSHSVIEKGQTVTLRCDPISGHDNLYWYRRVMGKEIKFLLHFVKESKQDESGMPNNRFLAERTGGTYSTLKVQPAELEDSGVYFCANETGRYTDTQYFGPGTRLTVL.